This TCR beta chain emerged from a study of identical twins. Each CDR3 protein is one row after TCRdb ran MiXCR on the 5' RACE reads. Of around 690,000 distinct CDR3 sequences detected, roughly 20% appear once; the ten largest clones hold approximately 4.3%. CDR3 size: 16 residues. The trim removed 7 bases at V and 8 bases at J, leaving 13 bases unmatched. Per the germline V gene, CDR1 is MNHNS and CDR2 is SASEGT. These data were also filed under a second study, of T cells expressing NK-cell markers.

This TCR was recovered from a woman between 18 and 29 years old in good health. This chain uses TRBV6-1 with TRBJ2-1; 11 nucleotides agree with TRBD2. Material: PBMCs. In nucleotides, the CDR3 is TGTGCCAGCAAAGGGGCTAGCGGGGGGAGTAGGGATGAGCAGTTCTTC. The encoded protein is CASKGASGGSRDEQFF.